Following are 24 T cell receptor beta chains from one sample sequenced in a study of PD-L1 blockade in urothelial cancer. Using immunoSEQ multiplex PCR, the repertoire was profiled, and TCRdb retains in-frame clones only, with some absent. The profile shows around 53,000 clones, approximately 84% of them singletons. Sequenced material: PBMCs, taken around atezolizumab (anti-PD-L1) treatment. All receptors derive from a man in his forties with urothelial cancer.

Remarks on this clone: Within the sample, other DNA sequences also encode this same CDR3. The V and J genes are TRBV18 and TRBJ2-3; D perhaps matches TRBD2 (6 bases). The germline V gene encodes CDR1 KGHSH and CDR2 LQKENI. V shed 3 bases and J shed 3 bases, with 7 bases lying between them. CDR3 size: 13 residues. CDR3 bases: TGTGCCAGCTCACCTCGGGGGACAGATACGCAGTATTTT. Translating it yields CASSPRGTDTQYF. Full variable domain (remainder filled in from reference TRBV18 and TRBJ2-3): NAGVMQNPRHLVRRRGQEARLRCSPMKGHSHVYWYRQLPEEGLKFMVYLQKENIIDESGMPKERFSAEFPKEGPSILRIQQVVRGDSAAYFCASSPRGTDTQYFGPGTRLTVL.

In DNA form, the CDR3 reads TGTGCCAGCAGACAATACGGGAGTGGCGACACAGATACGCAGTATTTT. Protein: CASRQYGSGDTDTQYF. The chain recombines TRBV27 with TRBJ2-3; the D gene is possibly TRBD2 (6 bases). The V end lost 6 bases, the J end lost 2 bases, and 18 bases lay between the germline ends. CDR3 length equals 16 residues. The germline V gene has CDR1 MNHEY and CDR2 SMNVEV (reference sequence).

This clone was seen only a few times. J is TRBJ1-1 and V is TRBV4-2; 7 bases agree with TRBD1. CDR1 and CDR2 (germline): LGHNA, YNFKEQ. This CDR3 spans 16 amino acids. Trimming took 0 bases from V and 10 from J; bases not matched to a gene: 14. The CDR3 sequence is CASSQDVGTAEVVAFF. The CDR3 DNA reads as TGTGCCAGCAGCCAAGATGTCGGGACAGCAGAAGTGGTAGCTTTCTTT.

The rearrangement links TRBV18 to TRBJ2-1; D is perhaps TRBD2 (6 bases). Trimming removed 6 bases from V and 6 bases from J, with 12 bases in between. The CDR3 length is 13 residues. Germline CDR1 and CDR2: KGHSH and LQKENI. This CDR3 is CASSPKGGNEQFF. CDR3 DNA: TGTGCCAGCTCTCCTAAGGGAGGCAATGAGCAGTTCTTC.

In its sample, this clone was seen once. The V gene is TRBV7-9, the J gene TRBJ2-2, with a possible D match to TRBD1 (5 bases). Trimming shortened V by 4 bases and J by 1 base, and 13 bases separated the two germline ends. Germline values: CDR1 SEHNR, CDR2 FQNEAQ (reference sequence). This CDR3 is built from 16 residues. The CDR3 loop is CASSSKTAGNTGELFF. CDR3 nucleotide sequence: TGTGCCAGCAGCTCCAAGACAGCTGGGAACACCGGGGAGCTGTTTTTT.

The V gene is TRBV27, the J gene TRBJ1-1; TRBD1 aligns across 10 bases. The germline V gene has CDR1 MNHEY and CDR2 SMNVEV (reference sequence). V gave up 6 bases and J gave up 6 bases; unmatched junction bases: 10. This CDR3 is built from 15 residues. The CDR3 is CASRDFGQGVSEAFF. In DNA, the CDR3 is TGTGCCAGCAGGGATTTCGGACAGGGGGTTTCTGAAGCTTTCTTT.

This chain joins TRBV9 and TRBJ1-2, with D unclear. This CDR3 comprises 12 residues. Trimming shortened V by 5 bases and J by 4 bases, and 9 bases separated the two germline ends. The germline V gene encodes CDR1 SGDLS and CDR2 YYNGEE. CDR3 region: CASSATFYGYTF. As DNA, the CDR3 is TGTGCCAGCAGTGCCACATTCTATGGCTACACCTTC.

The chain uses TRBV29-1 and TRBJ2-1, with TRBD2 matching 14 bases. Germline-derived CDR1 and CDR2 are SQVTM and ANQGSEA. V was pared by 3 bases and J by 9 bases, with 7 bases of the junction left unmatched. The CDR3 covers 15 residues. The CDR3 coding sequence is TGCAGCGTTGATGGGGGACTAGCGGGAGTTGGTGAGCAGTTCTTC. This translates into CSVDGGLAGVGEQFF.

This clone was seen a few times. The chain couples TRBV6-1 to TRBJ1-2, with 10 bases identical to TRBD1. Germline V lookup: CDR1 MNHNS, CDR2 SASEGT. The CDR3 spans 14 residues. J was trimmed by 7 bases and V by 5 bases; bases with no gene match: 7. CDR3 in amino acids: CASSHRGTGAGYTF. The CDR3 DNA reads TGTGCCAGCAGTCACAGGGGGACAGGGGCTGGCTACACCTTC.

This clone was picked up one time. The rearrangement links TRBV5-4 to TRBJ1-2; D unresolved. This CDR3 has 13 residues. The germline V gene has CDR1 SGHNT and CDR2 YYREEE (reference sequence). Deletions cut 1 base from V and 2 bases from J, with 6 bases between. The chain's CDR3 is CASSLPGNYGYTF. As DNA, the CDR3 is TGTGCCAGCAGCTTGCCAGGCAACTATGGCTACACCTTC.

The chain joins TRBV7-2 to TRBJ1-2, with no clear D. The length of the CDR3 is 11 residues. The V gene lost 4 bases and the J gene lost 7 bases, with 7 bases spanning the gap. Germline V gene sequence: CDR1 SGHTA, CDR2 FQGNSA. For the CDR3, the DNA is TGTGCCAGCAGCTCTACGCTTGGCTACACCTTC. This translates into CASSSTLGYTF.

The chain joins TRBV18 to TRBJ2-3, with TRBD2 matching over 15 bases. CDR1 is KGHSH and CDR2 is LQKENI in the germline V gene. The ends lost 4 bases at V and 6 bases at J; junction bases unmatched: 14. The CDR3 has 19 amino acids. The CDR3, as DNA: TGTGCCAGCTCACTATTGGACAGCGGGACTAGCGGGAGGAGGGATACGCAGTATTTT. This sequence encodes CASSLLDSGTSGRRDTQYF.

This clone was seen more than once but under ten times. This chain uses TRBV4-1 with TRBJ1-1, with D unclear. Trimming removed 6 bases from V and 0 bases from J, with 14 bases in between. Looked up from germline, CDR1 is MGHRA and CDR2 is YSYEKL. This CDR3 is built from 15 residues. Here the CDR3 DNA reads TGCGCCAGCAGGAATCGGGAGATTGTGAACACTGAAGCTTTCTTT. It yields the protein CASRNREIVNTEAFF.

This clone was counted a single time. The CDR3, as DNA: TGTGCCAGCAGCTTAGGCCACAGGAGCGCTGAAGCTTTCTTT. It encodes CASSLGHRSAEAFF. The chain is built from TRBV7-9 and TRBJ1-1; D might be TRBD1 (5 bases). The V gene lost 1 base and the J gene lost 6 bases, with 12 bases spanning the gap. The CDR3 has 14 residues. From germline, CDR1 is SEHNR and CDR2 FQNEAQ (reference sequence). The full variable domain, its missing parts supplied by reference TRBV7-9 and TRBJ1-1, is DTGVSQNPRHKITKRGQNVTFRCDPISEHNRLYWYRQTLGQGPEFLTYFQNEAQLEKSRLLSDRFSAERPKGSFSTLEIQRTEQGDSAMYLCASSLGHRSAEAFFGQGTRLTVV.

The gene calls are TRBV19 and TRBJ1-1; D is ambiguous. Germline loops: CDR1 LNHDA, CDR2 SQIVND (reference sequence). Trimming shortened V by 4 bases and J by 2 bases, and 14 bases separated the two germline ends. This CDR3 spans 15 amino acids. The CDR3, as DNA: TGTGCCAGTAGTAGGACTCTCTCTATAAACACTGAAGCTTTCTTT. Residues: CASSRTLSINTEAFF.

The chain combines TRBV28 with TRBJ2-7; 7 nucleotides line up with TRBD2. In germline, CDR1 is MDHEN, CDR2 SYDVKM. There are 15 residues in the CDR3. V shed 8 bases and J 4 bases; nucleotides not matched to a gene: 14. The CDR3 reads CASRRWTSLLYEQYF. Here the CDR3 DNA reads TGTGCCAGCCGGCGCTGGACTAGTCTTCTTTACGAGCAGTACTTC.

The CDR3 region is CASSQGDLAYEQYF. As DNA, the CDR3 is TGCGCCAGCAGCCAAGGGGACTTGGCCTACGAGCAGTACTTC. V and J are TRBV4-1 and TRBJ2-7; possibly TRBD2 for D (6 bases). CDR3 length: 14 residues. Germline V gene data show CDR1 as MGHRA and CDR2 as YSYEKL. Trimming pared 1 base from V and 2 bases from J, leaving 9 bases between.

V gene TRBV7-2 combines with J gene TRBJ2-2; tentative D call: TRBD2 (7 bases). Germline loops: CDR1 SGHTA, CDR2 FQGNSA. V was shortened by 2 bases and J by 1 base, with 14 bases between the two germline ends. The CDR3 spans 17 residues. The CDR3 nucleotides read TGTGCCAGCAGCTTACTAGGGGGGGTGGGGAACACCGGGGAGCTGTTTTTT. This translates into CASSLLGGVGNTGELFF. The full variable domain, in which reference TRBV7-2 and TRBJ2-2 provide the parts outside the CDR3, is GAGVSQSPSNKVTEKGKDVELRCDPISGHTALYWYRQSLGQGLEFLIYFQGNSAPDKSGLPSDRFSAERTGGSVSTLTIQRTQQEDSAVYLCASSLLGGVGNTGELFFGEGSRLTVL.

The rearrangement links TRBV27 to TRBJ1-2; D perhaps matches TRBD1 (5 bases). CDR3 length: 16 residues. V lost 5 bases to trimming and J lost 5 bases, with 21 bases between them. Germline lookup yields CDR1 MNHEY and CDR2 SMNVEV (reference sequence). As DNA, the CDR3 is TGTGCCAGCAGTCCATCCCGTTCAGGGTCAGGGTATGGCTACACCTTC. Encoded protein: CASSPSRSGSGYGYTF.

The chain has TRBV4-2 and TRBJ1-5, with D uncertain. With 3 bases removed from V and 3 bases from J, the gap between germline ends came to 12 bases. The CDR3 totals 15 residues. Germline-derived CDR1 and CDR2 are LGHNA and YNFKEQ. CDR3 residues: CASSQADGDNQPQHF. The CDR3 DNA follows: TGTGCCAGCAGCCAGGCTGACGGAGACAATCAGCCCCAGCATTTT.

The chain uses TRBV27 and TRBJ1-5; D gene uncertain. CDR1 is MNHEY and CDR2 is SMNVEV in the germline V gene (reference sequence). The CDR3 covers 14 residues. CDR3 coding DNA: TGTTCCACTTCCTTCCGGGGAAACAATCAGCCCCAGCATTTT. Its translation is CSTSFRGNNQPQHF.

This chain links TRBV4-1 with TRBJ2-3; 7 bases are shared with TRBD1. The CDR3 spans 14 residues. Germline CDR1 and CDR2: MGHRA and YSYEKL. The V and J ends lost 5 bases and 6 bases, in that order; junction bases with no gene match: 8. The CDR3 loop reads CASSLEGAPDTQYF. The CDR3 nucleotides are TGCGCCAGCAGCTTAGAGGGGGCCCCCGATACGCAGTATTTT.

The genes are TRBV28 and TRBJ1-2; tentative D call: TRBD1 (6 bases). Trimming took 5 bases from V and 2 from J, leaving 9 bases between them. Germline assignment: CDR1 MDHEN and CDR2 SYDVKM. The CDR3 is 13 residues long. The CDR3 bases are TGTGCCAGCAGTCAACAGGGCAACTATGGCTACACCTTC. It specifies CASSQQGNYGYTF.

The V call is TRBV9, the J call TRBJ2-3, with D perhaps matching TRBD2 (5 bases). Trimming took 7 bases from V and 6 from J, leaving 12 bases between them. CDR3 length: 12 amino acids. In germline, CDR1 is SGDLS, CDR2 YYNGEE. In DNA form, the CDR3 reads TGTGCCAGCGGACTCACCCTCGATACGCAGTATTTT. Translation gives CASGLTLDTQYF.